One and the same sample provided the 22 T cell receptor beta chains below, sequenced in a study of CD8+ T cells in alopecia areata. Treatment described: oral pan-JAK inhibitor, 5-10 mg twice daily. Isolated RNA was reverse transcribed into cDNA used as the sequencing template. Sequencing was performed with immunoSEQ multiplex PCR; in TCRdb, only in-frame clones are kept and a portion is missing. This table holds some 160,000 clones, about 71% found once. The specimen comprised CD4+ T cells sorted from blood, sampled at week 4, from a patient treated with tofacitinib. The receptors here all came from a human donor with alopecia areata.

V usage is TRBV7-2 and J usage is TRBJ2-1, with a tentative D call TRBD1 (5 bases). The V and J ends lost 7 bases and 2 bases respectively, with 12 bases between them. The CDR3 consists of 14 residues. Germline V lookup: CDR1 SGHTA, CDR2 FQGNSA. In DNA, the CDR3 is TGTGCCAGCACCCTCCCACAGGCCTACAATGAGCAGTTCTTC. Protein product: CASTLPQAYNEQFF.

CDR3 protein: CASSYRLAGSTDTQYF. The CDR3 bases are TGCGCCAGCAGCTACCGACTAGCGGGGAGCACAGATACGCAGTATTTT. V usage is TRBV4-1 and J usage is TRBJ2-3, with 11 bases that match TRBD2. The germline V gene has CDR1 MGHRA and CDR2 YSYEKL. This CDR3 region has 16 residues. The J segment lost 0 bases and the V segment lost 5 bases, leaving 4 bases of the junction unmatched.

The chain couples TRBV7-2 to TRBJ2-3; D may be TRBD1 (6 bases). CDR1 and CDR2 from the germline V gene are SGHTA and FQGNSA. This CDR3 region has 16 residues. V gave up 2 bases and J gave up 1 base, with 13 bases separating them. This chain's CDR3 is CASSLLGATGTDTQYF. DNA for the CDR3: TGTGCCAGCAGCTTATTGGGGGCAACGGGCACAGATACGCAGTATTTT.

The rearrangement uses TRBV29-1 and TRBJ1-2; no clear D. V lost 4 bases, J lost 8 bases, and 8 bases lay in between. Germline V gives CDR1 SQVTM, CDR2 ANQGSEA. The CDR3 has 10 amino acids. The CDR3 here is CSVVTGGYTF. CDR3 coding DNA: TGCAGCGTTGTAACCGGAGGCTACACCTTC.

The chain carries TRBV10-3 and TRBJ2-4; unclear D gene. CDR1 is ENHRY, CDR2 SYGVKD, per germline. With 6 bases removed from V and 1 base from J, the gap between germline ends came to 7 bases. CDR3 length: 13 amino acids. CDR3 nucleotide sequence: TGTGCCATCAGGGATTCCGCCAAAAACATTCAGTACTTC. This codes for CAIRDSAKNIQYF.

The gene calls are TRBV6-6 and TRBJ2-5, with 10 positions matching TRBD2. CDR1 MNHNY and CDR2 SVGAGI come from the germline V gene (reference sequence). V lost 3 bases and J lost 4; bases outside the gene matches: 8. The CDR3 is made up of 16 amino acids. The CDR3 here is CASSYSTSGAIETQYF. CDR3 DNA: TGTGCCAGCAGTTATTCTACTAGCGGGGCGATAGAGACCCAGTACTTC.

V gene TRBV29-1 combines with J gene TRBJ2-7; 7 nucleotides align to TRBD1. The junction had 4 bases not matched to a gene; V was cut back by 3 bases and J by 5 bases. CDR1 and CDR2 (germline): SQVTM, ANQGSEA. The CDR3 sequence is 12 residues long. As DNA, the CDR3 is TGCAGCGTTGATAGGGGGCGAAACGAGCAGTACTTC. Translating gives CSVDRGRNEQYF.

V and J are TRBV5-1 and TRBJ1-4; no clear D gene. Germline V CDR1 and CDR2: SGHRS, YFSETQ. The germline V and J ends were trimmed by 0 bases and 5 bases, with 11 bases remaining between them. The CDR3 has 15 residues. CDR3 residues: CASSLDNRLNEKLFF. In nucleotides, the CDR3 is TGCGCCAGCAGCTTGGACAACAGACTAAATGAAAAACTGTTTTTT.

The CDR3 is CSVGGSTSNIQYF. The CDR3 region has the DNA TGCAGCGTTGGAGGGTCCACTTCAAACATTCAGTACTTC. The chain employs TRBV29-1 and TRBJ2-4; a weak D match, TRBD2 (5 bases). The V gene lost 4 bases and the J gene lost 6 bases, with 13 bases spanning the gap. Germline V lookup: CDR1 SQVTM, CDR2 ANQGSEA. The CDR3 is 13 residues long.

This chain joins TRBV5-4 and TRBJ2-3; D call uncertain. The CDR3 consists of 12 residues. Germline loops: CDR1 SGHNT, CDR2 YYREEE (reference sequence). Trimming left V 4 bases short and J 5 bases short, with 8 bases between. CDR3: CASSQAGDTQYF. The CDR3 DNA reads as TGTGCCAGCAGCCAAGCAGGAGATACGCAGTATTTT.

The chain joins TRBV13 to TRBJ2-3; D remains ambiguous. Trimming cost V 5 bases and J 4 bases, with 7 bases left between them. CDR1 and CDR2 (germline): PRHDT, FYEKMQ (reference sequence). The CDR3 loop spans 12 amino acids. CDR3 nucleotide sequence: TGTGCCAGCAGCCAGGCTCCAGATACGCAGTATTTT. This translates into CASSQAPDTQYF.

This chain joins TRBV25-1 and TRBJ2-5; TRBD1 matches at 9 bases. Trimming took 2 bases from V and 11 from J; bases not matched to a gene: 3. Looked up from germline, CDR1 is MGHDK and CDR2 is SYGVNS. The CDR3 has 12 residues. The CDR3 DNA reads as TGTGCCAGCAGTGAAGGGACAGGGTGGCAGTACTTC. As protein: CASSEGTGWQYF.

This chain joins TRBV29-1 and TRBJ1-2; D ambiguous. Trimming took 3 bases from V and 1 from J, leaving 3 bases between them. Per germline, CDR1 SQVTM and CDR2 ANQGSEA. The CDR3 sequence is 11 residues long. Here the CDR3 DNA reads TGCAGCGTTGAGGTTAACTATGGCTACACCTTC. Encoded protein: CSVEVNYGYTF. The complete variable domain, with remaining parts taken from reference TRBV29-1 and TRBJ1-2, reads SAVISQKPSRDICQRGTSLTIQCQVDSQVTMMFWYRQQPGQSLTLIATANQGSEATYESGFVIDKFPISRPNLTFSTLTVSNMSPEDSSIYLCSVEVNYGYTFGSGTRLTVV.

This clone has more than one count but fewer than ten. This chain's CDR3 is CASSPRTAHKNIQYF. CDR3 in DNA: TGTGCCAGCAGCCCACGGACAGCCCACAAAAACATTCAGTACTTC. The rearrangement links TRBV11-2 to TRBJ2-4, with D perhaps TRBD1 (6 bases). The germline V and J ends were trimmed by 5 bases and 3 bases, with 14 bases remaining between them. The CDR3 length is 15 residues. Germline-derived CDR1 and CDR2 are SGHAT and FQNNGV.

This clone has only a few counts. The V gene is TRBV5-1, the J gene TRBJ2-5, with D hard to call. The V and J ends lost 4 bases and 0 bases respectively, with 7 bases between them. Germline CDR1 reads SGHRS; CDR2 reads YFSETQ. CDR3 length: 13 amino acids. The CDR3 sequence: CASSVEYQETQYF. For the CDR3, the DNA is TGCGCCAGCAGCGTCGAGTACCAAGAGACCCAGTACTTC.

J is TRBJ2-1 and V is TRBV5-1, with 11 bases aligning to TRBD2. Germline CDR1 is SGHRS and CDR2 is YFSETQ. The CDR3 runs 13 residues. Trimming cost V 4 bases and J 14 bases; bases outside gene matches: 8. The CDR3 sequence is CASSTRTSGSEFF. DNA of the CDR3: TGCGCCAGCAGCACGCGGACTAGCGGGTCTGAGTTCTTC.

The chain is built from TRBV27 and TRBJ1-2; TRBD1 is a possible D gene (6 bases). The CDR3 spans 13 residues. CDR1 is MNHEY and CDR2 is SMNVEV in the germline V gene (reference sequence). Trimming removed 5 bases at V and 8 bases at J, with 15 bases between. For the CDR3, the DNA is TGTGCCAGCAGTCATACAGGGTTCGGAGGCTACACCTTC. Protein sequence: CASSHTGFGGYTF.

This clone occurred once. The CDR3 bases are TGTGCCACCAGCCCATCCGGGACCTCGATACTTCGTGGCTACACCTTC. This sequence encodes CATSPSGTSILRGYTF. V is TRBV15 and J is TRBJ1-2, with D possibly being TRBD1 (5 bases). The V and J ends lost 5 bases and 7 bases respectively, with 23 bases between them. From germline, CDR1 is LNHNV and CDR2 YYDKDF (reference sequence). The CDR3 loop spans 16 amino acids.

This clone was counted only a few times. CDR3 nucleotides: TGTGCCAGCAGTCGGGGACAGGGGGCAACCTACAATGAGCAGTTCTTC. It translates to CASSRGQGATYNEQFF. This chain links TRBV2 with TRBJ2-1; the match to TRBD1 covers 12 bases. CDR1 and CDR2 (germline): SNHLY, FYNNEI. This CDR3 is 16 amino acids long. J lost 2 bases, V lost 5 bases, and 4 bases had no gene match.

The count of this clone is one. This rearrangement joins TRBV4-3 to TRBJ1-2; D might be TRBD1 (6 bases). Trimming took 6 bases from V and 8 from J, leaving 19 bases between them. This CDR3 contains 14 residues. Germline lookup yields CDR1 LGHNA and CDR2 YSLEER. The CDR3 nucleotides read TGCGCCAGCAGGAAAACGGGGGGCGGAGGAGGCTACACCTTC. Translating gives CASRKTGGGGGYTF.

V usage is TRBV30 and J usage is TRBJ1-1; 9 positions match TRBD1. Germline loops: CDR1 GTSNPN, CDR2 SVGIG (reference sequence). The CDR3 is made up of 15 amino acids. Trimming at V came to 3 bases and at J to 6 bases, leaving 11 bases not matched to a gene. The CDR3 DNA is TGTGCCTGGAGACCCCGGACAGGGGTGAATGCTGAAGCTTTCTTT. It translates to CAWRPRTGVNAEAFF.

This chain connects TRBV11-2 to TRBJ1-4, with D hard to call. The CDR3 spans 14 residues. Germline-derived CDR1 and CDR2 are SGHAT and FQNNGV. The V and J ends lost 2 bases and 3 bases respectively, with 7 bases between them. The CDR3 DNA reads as TGTGCCAGCAGCTTAAGCAGGTCTAATGAAAAACTGTTTTTT. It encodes CASSLSRSNEKLFF. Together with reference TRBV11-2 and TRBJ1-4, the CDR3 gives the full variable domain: EAGVAQSPRYKIIEKRQSVAFWCNPISGHATLYWYQQILGQGPKLLIQFQNNGVVDDSQLPKDRFSAERLKGVDSTLKIQPAKLEDSAVYLCASSLSRSNEKLFFGSGTQLSVL.